The T cell receptor (beta chain) under discussion was sequenced for a study of T cells in Graves' hyperthyroidism and ophthalmopathy. This clonotype was recorded many times. RNA transcripts served as the template for amplifying TCR beta CDR3 regions. Using the HTBI primer set, a first-round RT-PCR was run on the TCR CDR3. TCRdb reanalysed the multiplex PCR reads using MiXCR and keeps one entry per CDR3 protein. The data show more than 550,000 distinct CDR3 sequences, 15% to 20% seen once. This sequence originates from a man aged 45-65 years with Graves' hyperthyroidism. Specimen: blood.

CDR3 sequence: CASSLWRTGVNYGYTF. CDR3 coding DNA: TGTGCCAGCAGTTTATGGAGGACAGGGGTTAACTATGGCTACACCTTC. J is TRBJ1-2 and V is TRBV28; 9 bases fit TRBD1. The CDR3 totals 16 residues. The junction had 3 bases not matched to a gene; V was cut back by 0 bases and J by 1 base. CDR1 MDHEN and CDR2 SYDVKM come from the germline V gene.